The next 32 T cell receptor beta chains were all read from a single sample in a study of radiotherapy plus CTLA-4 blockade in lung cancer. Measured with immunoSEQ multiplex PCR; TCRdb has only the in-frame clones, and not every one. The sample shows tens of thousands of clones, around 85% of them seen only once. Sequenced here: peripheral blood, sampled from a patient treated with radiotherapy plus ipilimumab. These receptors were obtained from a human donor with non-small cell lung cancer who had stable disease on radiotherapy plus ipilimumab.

The CDR3 DNA follows: TGTGCCAGCAGCCAAGATCTGTGGGCGGGAGGGGACGAGCAGTACTTC. Translation: CASSQDLWAGGDEQYF. The chain employs TRBV14 and TRBJ2-7; 9 nucleotides align to TRBD2. CDR1 and CDR2 from the germline V gene are SGHDN and FVKESK. V was clipped by 0 bases and J by 5 bases; unmatched bases: 8. The CDR3 sequence is 16 residues long.

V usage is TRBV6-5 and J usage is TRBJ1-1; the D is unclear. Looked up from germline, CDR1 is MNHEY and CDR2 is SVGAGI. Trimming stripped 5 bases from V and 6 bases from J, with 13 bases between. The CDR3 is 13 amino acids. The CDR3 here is CASSETINAEAFF. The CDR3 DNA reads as TGTGCCAGCAGTGAAACAATTAACGCTGAAGCTTTCTTT.

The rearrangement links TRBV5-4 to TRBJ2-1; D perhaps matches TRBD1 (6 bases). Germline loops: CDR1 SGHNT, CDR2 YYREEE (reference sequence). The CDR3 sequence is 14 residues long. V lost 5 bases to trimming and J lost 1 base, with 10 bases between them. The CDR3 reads CASRMRGSYNEQFF. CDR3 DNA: TGTGCCAGCAGGATGAGGGGGTCCTACAATGAGCAGTTCTTC.

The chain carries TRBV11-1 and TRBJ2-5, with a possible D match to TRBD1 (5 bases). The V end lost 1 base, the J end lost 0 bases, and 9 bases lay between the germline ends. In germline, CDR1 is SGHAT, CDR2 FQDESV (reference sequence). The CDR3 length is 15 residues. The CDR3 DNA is TGTGCCAGCAGCTTAGGTTCAGGGCACCAAGAGACCCAGTACTTC. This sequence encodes CASSLGSGHQETQYF.

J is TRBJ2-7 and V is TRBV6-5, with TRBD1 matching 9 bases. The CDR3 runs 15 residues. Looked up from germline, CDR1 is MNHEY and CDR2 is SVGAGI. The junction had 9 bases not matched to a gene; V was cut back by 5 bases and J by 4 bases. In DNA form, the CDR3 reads TGTGCCAGCAGTCAAGAGGACAGGGGTGGGTACGAGCAGTACTTC. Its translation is CASSQEDRGGYEQYF.

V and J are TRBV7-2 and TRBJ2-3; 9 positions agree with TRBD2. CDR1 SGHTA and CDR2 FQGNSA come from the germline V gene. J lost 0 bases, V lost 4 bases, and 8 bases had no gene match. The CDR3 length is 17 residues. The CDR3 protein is CASSSRTSVASTDTQYF. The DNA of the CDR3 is TGTGCCAGCAGCTCCAGGACTAGCGTTGCTAGCACAGATACGCAGTATTTT.

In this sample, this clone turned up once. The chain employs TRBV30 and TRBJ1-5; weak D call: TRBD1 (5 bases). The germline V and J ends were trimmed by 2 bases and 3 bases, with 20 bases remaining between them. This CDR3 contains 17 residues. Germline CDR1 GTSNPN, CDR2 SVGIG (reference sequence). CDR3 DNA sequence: TGTGCCTGGAGTTCTACCGATCCAGGGTGGGCCAATCAGCCCCAGCATTTT. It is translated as CAWSSTDPGWANQPQHF.

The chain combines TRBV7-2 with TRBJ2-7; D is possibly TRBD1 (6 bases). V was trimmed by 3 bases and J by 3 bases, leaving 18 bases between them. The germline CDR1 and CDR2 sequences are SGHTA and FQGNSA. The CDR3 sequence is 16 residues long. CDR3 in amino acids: CASSFSYGRGGYEQYF. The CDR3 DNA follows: TGTGCCAGCAGCTTTTCATACGGCCGAGGGGGCTACGAGCAGTACTTC. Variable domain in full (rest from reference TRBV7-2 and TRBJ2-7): GAGVSQSPSNKVTEKGKDVELRCDPISGHTALYWYRQSLGQGLEFLIYFQGNSAPDKSGLPSDRFSAERTGGSVSTLTIQRTQQEDSAVYLCASSFSYGRGGYEQYFGPGTRLTVT.

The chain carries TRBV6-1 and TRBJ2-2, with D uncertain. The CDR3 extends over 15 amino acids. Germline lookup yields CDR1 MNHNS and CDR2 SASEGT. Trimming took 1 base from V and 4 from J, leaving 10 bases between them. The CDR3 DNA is TGTGCCAGCAGTGAAGGACTGCCTAGCACCGGGGAGCTGTTTTTT. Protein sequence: CASSEGLPSTGELFF.

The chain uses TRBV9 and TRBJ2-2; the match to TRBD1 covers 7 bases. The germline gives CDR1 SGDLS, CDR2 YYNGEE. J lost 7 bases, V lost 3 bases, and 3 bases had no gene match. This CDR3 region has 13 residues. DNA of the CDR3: TGTGCCAGCAGCGCGACAGGGCACGGGGAGCTGTTTTTT. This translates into CASSATGHGELFF.

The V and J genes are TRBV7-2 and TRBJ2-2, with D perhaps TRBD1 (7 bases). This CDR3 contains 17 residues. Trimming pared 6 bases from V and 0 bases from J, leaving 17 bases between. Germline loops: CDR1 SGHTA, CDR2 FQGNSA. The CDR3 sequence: CASSLLAGTANTGELFF. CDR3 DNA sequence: TGTGCCAGCAGTCTTTTGGCGGGGACAGCGAACACCGGGGAGCTGTTTTTT.

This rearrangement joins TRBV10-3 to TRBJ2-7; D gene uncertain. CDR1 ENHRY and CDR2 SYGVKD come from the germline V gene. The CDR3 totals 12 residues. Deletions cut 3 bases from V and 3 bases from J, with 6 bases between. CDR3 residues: CAISDRGYEQYF. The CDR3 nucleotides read TGTGCCATCAGTGATCGCGGCTACGAGCAGTACTTC.

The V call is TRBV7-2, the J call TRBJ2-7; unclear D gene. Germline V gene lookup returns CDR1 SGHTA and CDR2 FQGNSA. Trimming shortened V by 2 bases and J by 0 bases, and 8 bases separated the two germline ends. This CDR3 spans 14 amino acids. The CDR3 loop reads CASSLSYSSYEQYF. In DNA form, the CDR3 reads TGTGCCAGCAGCTTATCGTACAGCTCCTACGAGCAGTACTTC.

The CDR3 sequence is CASSSSLAGGDNEQFF. The CDR3 bases are TGTGCCAGCAGCTCAAGTCTAGCGGGAGGGGACAATGAGCAGTTCTTC. The rearrangement joins TRBV7-2 to TRBJ2-1; TRBD2 matches 12 bases. The CDR3 is made up of 16 amino acids. Germline V CDR1 and CDR2: SGHTA, FQGNSA. Trimming took 4 bases from V and 5 from J; bases not matched to a gene: 6.

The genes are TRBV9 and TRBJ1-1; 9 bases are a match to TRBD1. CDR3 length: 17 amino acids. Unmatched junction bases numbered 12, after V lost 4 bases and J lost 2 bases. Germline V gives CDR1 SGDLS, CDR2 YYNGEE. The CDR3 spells CASSPGLLQGANTEAFF. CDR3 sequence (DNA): TGTGCCAGCAGCCCGGGGCTCTTACAGGGGGCTAACACTGAAGCTTTCTTT.

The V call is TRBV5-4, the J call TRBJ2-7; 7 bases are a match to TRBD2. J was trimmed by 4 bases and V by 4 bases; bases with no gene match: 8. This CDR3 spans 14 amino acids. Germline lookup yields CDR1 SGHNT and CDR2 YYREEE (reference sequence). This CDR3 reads CASSRGVSVYEQYF. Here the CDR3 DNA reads TGTGCCAGCAGCCGGGGGGTCTCCGTTTACGAGCAGTACTTC.

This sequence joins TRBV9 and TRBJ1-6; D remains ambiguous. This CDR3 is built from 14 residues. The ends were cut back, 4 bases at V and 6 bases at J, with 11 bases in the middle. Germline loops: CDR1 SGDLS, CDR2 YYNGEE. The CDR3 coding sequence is TGTGCCAGCAGCCCCGGACTCACTAATTCACCCCTCCACTTT. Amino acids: CASSPGLTNSPLHF.

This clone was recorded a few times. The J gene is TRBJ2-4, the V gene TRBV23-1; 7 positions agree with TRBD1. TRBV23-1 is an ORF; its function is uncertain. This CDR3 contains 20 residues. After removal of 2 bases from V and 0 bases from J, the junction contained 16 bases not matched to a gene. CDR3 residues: CASSQRPGQYPTLAKNIQYF. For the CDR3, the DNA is TGCGCCAGCAGTCAACGACCGGGACAGTACCCTACTCTAGCCAAAAACATTCAGTACTTC.

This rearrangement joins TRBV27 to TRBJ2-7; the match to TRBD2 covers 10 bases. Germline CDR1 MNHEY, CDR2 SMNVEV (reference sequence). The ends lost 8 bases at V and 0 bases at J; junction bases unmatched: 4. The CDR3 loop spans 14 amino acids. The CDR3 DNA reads TGTGCCAGCCGACTAGCGGGTACCTCCTACGAGCAGTACTTC. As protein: CASRLAGTSYEQYF.

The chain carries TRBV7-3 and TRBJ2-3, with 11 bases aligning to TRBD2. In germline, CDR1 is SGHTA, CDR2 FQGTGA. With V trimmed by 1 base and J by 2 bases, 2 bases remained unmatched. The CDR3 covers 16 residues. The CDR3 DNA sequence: TGTGCCAGCAGCTTAAGACTAGCGGGGCCCACAGATACGCAGTATTTT. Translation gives CASSLRLAGPTDTQYF.

CDR3 sequence reads: CASSQEEGPGNYGYTF. DNA for the CDR3: TGCGCCAGCAGCCAAGAAGAAGGTCCGGGGAACTATGGCTACACCTTC. The chain uses TRBV4-3 and TRBJ1-2; D is unresolved. CDR1 is LGHNA and CDR2 is YSLEER in the germline V gene. Trimming stripped 0 bases from V and 2 bases from J, with 13 bases between. The CDR3 spans 16 residues.

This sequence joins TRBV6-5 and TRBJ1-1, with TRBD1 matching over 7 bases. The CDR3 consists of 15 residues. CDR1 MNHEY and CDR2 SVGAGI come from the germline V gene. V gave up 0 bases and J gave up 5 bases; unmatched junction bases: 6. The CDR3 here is CASSYSIAGGTEAFF. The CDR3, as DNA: TGTGCCAGCAGTTACTCGATTGCAGGGGGAACTGAAGCTTTCTTT.

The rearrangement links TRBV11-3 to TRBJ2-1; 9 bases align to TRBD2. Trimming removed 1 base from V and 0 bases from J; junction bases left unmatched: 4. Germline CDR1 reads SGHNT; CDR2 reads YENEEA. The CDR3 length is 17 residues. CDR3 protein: CASSLGWREGSYNEQFF. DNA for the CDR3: TGTGCCAGCAGCTTAGGTTGGCGGGAGGGCTCCTACAATGAGCAGTTCTTC.

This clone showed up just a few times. The CDR3 DNA is TGTGCCAGCAGCTTAGGGTCGGTGGGAGGCTCCTACGAGCAGTACTTC. Its protein product is CASSLGSVGGSYEQYF. This rearrangement joins TRBV7-2 to TRBJ2-7, with D tentatively TRBD2 (6 bases). The germline gives CDR1 SGHTA, CDR2 FQGNSA. CDR3 length: 16 amino acids. V gave up 1 base and J gave up 0 bases, with 13 bases separating them.

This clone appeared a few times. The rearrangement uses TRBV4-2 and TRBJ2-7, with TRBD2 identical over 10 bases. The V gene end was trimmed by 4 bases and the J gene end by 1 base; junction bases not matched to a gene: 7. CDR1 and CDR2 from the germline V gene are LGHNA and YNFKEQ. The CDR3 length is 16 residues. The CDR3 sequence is CASSLEAGGQSYEQYF. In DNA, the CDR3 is TGTGCCAGCAGCCTAGAAGCGGGAGGGCAGTCCTACGAGCAGTACTTC.

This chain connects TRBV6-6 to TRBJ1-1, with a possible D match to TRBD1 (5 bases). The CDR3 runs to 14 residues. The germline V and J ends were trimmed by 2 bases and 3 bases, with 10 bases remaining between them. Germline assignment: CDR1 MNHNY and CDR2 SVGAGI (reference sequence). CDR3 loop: CASSYGGGDTEAFF. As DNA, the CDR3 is TGTGCCAGCAGTTACGGCGGGGGGGACACTGAAGCTTTCTTT.

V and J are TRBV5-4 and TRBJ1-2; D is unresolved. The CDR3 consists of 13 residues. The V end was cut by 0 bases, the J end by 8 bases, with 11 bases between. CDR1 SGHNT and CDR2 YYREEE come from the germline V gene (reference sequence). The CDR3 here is CASSLGGDKGYTF. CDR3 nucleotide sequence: TGTGCCAGCAGCTTGGGCGGGGATAAAGGCTACACCTTC. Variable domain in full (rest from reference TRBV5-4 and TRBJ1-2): ETGVTQSPTHLIKTRGQQVTLRCSSQSGHNTVSWYQQALGQGPQFIFQYYREEENGRGNFPPRFSGLQFPNYSSELNVNALELDDSALYLCASSLGGDKGYTFGSGTRLTVV.

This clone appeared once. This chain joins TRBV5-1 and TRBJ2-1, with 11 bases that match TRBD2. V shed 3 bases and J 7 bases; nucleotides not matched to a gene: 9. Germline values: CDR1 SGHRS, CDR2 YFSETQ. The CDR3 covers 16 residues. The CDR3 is CASSSSGASGRNEQFF. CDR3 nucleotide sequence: TGCGCCAGCAGCTCTTCCGGAGCTAGCGGGAGGAATGAGCAGTTCTTC.

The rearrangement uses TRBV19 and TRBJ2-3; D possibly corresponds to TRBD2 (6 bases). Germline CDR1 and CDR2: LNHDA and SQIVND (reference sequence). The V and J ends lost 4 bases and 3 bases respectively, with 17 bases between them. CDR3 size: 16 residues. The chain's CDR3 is CASSTSGAEGTDTQYF. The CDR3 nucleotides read TGTGCCAGTAGTACTTCGGGAGCCGAGGGGACAGATACGCAGTATTTT. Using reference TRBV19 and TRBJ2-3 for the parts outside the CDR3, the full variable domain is DGGITQSPKYLFRKEGQNVTLSCEQNLNHDAMYWYRQDPGQGLRLIYYSQIVNDFQKGDIAEGYSVSREKKESFPLTVTSAQKNPTAFYLCASSTSGAEGTDTQYFGPGTRLTVL.

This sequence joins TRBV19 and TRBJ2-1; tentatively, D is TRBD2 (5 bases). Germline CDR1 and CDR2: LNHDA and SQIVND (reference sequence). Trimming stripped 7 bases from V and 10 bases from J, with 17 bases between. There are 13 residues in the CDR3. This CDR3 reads CASTSGLALEQFF. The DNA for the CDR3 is TGTGCCAGTACCTCAGGACTGGCTCTGGAGCAGTTCTTC.

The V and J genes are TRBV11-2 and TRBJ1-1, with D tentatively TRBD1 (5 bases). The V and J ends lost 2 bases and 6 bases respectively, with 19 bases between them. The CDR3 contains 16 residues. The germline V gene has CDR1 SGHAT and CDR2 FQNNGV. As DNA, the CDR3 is TGTGCCAGCAGCTTATCCCTGACGACAGTCGGGTCTGAAGCTTTCTTT. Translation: CASSLSLTTVGSEAFF.

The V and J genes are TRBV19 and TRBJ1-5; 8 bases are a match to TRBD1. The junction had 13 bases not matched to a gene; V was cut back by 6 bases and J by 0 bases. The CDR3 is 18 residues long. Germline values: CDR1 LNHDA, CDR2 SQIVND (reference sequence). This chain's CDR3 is CASSPRAGTGYSNQPQHF. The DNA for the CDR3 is TGTGCCAGTAGCCCGAGGGCAGGGACAGGATATAGCAATCAGCCCCAGCATTTT.